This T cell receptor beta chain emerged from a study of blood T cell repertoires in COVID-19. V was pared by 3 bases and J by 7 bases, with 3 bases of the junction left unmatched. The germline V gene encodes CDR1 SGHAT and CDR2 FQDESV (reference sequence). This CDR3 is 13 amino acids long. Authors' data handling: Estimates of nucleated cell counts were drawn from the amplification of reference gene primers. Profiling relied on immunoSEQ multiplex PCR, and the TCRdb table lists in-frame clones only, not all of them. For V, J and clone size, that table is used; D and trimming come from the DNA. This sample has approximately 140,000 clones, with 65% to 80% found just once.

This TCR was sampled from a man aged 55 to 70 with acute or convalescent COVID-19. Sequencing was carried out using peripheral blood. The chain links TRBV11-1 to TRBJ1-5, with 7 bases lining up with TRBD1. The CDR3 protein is CASSFDRDQPQHF. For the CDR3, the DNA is TGTGCCAGCAGCTTCGACAGGGACCAGCCCCAGCATTTT.